A single sample is the source of the 17 T cell receptor beta chains below, sequenced in a study of cytomegalovirus exposure and HLA in healthy donors (dated 2017 in TCRdb). The protocol used for the library was the immunoSEQ multiplex PCR assay. A mixture of 60 forward primers for TCR Vbeta segments and 13 reverse primers for TCR Jbeta segments was used in the multiplex PCR. TCRdb's version of the immuneACCESS table is confined to in-frame rearrangements and falls short of the full clone set. An unresolved V gene accounts for under half of the shortfall where checked; the remainder is of unknown origin. This sample's records show roughly 140,000 clones. The top ten clones comprise approximately 2.4% of the sample. The material sequenced was PBMCs. All receptors derive from a man aged 35-49 years in good health and CMV-seronegative.

As to this clone: One end of the junction does not line up with germline, which may come from a read error. This chain links TRBV5-6 with TRBJ1-3, with TRBD1 matching 7 bases. The germline gives CDR1 SGHDT, CDR2 YYEEEE. This CDR3 is 11 amino acids long. CDR3 sequence: CASSLRDSELF. The DNA for the CDR3 is TGTGCCAGCAGCTTGCGGGACAGCGAACTTTTT.

The V gene is TRBV10-2, the J gene TRBJ1-2; 12 bases fit TRBD1. The CDR3 extends over 14 amino acids. Germline CDR1 WSHSY, CDR2 SAAADI. The ends lost 6 bases at V and 4 bases at J; junction bases unmatched: 3. In DNA, the CDR3 is TGCGCCAGCAGGGGACAGGGGGCATTCTATGGCTACACCTTC. Encoded protein: CASRGQGAFYGYTF.

Here the CDR3 reads CASIETGGSDTQYF. CDR3 nucleotides: TGCGCCAGCATTGAGACAGGGGGATCAGATACGCAGTATTTT. The genes are TRBV5-1 and TRBJ2-3; 9 positions agree with TRBD1. Trimming took 6 bases from V and 4 from J; bases not matched to a gene: 6. Germline V gene lookup returns CDR1 SGHRS and CDR2 YFSETQ. CDR3 size: 14 residues.

The chain combines TRBV27 with TRBJ2-5; D might be TRBD1 (5 bases). CDR3 length equals 13 residues. Trimming pared 4 bases from V and 5 bases from J, leaving 11 bases between. Germline lookup yields CDR1 MNHEY and CDR2 SMNVEV (reference sequence). This CDR3 reads CASSYRYRETQYF. DNA for the CDR3: TGTGCCAGCAGTTACAGGTACAGGGAGACCCAGTACTTC.

The V call is TRBV19, the J call TRBJ2-3; 8 nucleotides match TRBD2. This CDR3 spans 15 amino acids. Trimming removed 5 bases from V and 2 bases from J; junction bases left unmatched: 6. Germline V lookup: CDR1 LNHDA, CDR2 SQIVND (reference sequence). CDR3 amino acids: CASSFSGANTDTQYF. CDR3 coding DNA: TGTGCCAGTAGTTTTAGCGGGGCTAACACAGATACGCAGTATTTT.

The gene calls are TRBV7-2 and TRBJ1-6; D uncertain. This CDR3 region has 15 residues. Trimming left V 5 bases short and J 7 bases short, with 15 bases between. In germline, CDR1 is SGHTA, CDR2 FQGNSA. The CDR3 region has the DNA TGTGCCAGCAGCGTCCGAGGAAAAAACAATTCACCCCTCCACTTT. Residues: CASSVRGKNNSPLHF.

This chain uses TRBV10-1 with TRBJ1-5; no clear D. Germline V gene sequence: CDR1 WNHNN, CDR2 SYGVQD (reference sequence). Deletions cut 9 bases from V and 3 bases from J, with 9 bases between. The CDR3 length is 12 residues. CDR3 sequence (DNA): TGCGCCAGGGTTGAGATCAATCAGCCCCAGCATTTT. It codes for CARVEINQPQHF.

The chain uses TRBV11-1 and TRBJ1-3; the D is unclear. V lost 2 bases and J lost 0, with 14 bases in between. Germline values: CDR1 SGHAT, CDR2 FQDESV (reference sequence). This CDR3 is built from 17 residues. DNA of the CDR3: TGTGCCAGCAGCTTATCGCTCGGGATGACCTCTGGAAACACCATATATTTT. Translation: CASSLSLGMTSGNTIYF.

This rearrangement joins TRBV7-9 to TRBJ1-1; possible D gene TRBD1, 6 bases. V lost 5 bases and J lost 1, with 14 bases in between. There are 15 residues in the CDR3. CDR1 SEHNR and CDR2 FQNEAQ come from the germline V gene (reference sequence). The CDR3 nucleotides read TGTGCCAGCAGCCACGGTGACAGGAGGAACACTGAAGCTTTCTTT. This codes for CASSHGDRRNTEAFF.

The chain joins TRBV18 to TRBJ1-2; D not certain. The germline CDR1 and CDR2 sequences are KGHSH and LQKENI. The V end was cut by 3 bases, the J end by 4 bases, with 12 bases between. This CDR3 spans 14 amino acids. This CDR3 reads CASSPASDGYGYTF. The CDR3 DNA sequence: TGTGCCAGCTCACCGGCCAGCGACGGCTATGGCTACACCTTC.

The chain uses TRBV14 and TRBJ2-3; weak D call: TRBD2 (6 bases). Germline V gene data show CDR1 as SGHDN and CDR2 as FVKESK. This CDR3 region has 15 residues. Trimming shortened V by 2 bases and J by 4 bases, and 13 bases separated the two germline ends. CDR3 amino acids: CASSQSRGYSDTQYF. CDR3 in DNA: TGTGCCAGCAGCCAAAGTCGGGGGTACTCAGATACGCAGTATTTT. The full variable domain, rest sourced from reference TRBV14 and TRBJ2-3, is EAGVTQFPSHSVIEKGQTVTLRCDPISGHDNLYWYRRVMGKEIKFLLHFVKESKQDESGMPNNRFLAERTGGTYSTLKVQPAELEDSGVYFCASSQSRGYSDTQYFGPGTRLTVL.

Comments on this clone: Other nucleotide sequences in the sample specify the same CDR3. The chain carries TRBV5-4 and TRBJ1-5, with D possibly TRBD1 on 5 matching bases. Trimming cost V 0 bases and J 2 bases, with 6 bases left between them. Per the germline V gene, CDR1 is SGHNT and CDR2 is YYREEE (reference sequence). This CDR3 spans 14 amino acids. The CDR3 DNA reads as TGTGCCAGCAGCTTGGGGGGGGGCAATCAGCCCCAGCATTTT. Its protein product is CASSLGGGNQPQHF.

This chain links TRBV7-2 with TRBJ2-7, with no clear D. Germline V CDR1 and CDR2: SGHTA, FQGNSA. CDR3 length: 12 amino acids. Trimming cost V 3 bases and J 7 bases, with 10 bases left between them. For the CDR3, the DNA is TGTGCCAGCAGCTTGGGCCGGTTTGAGCAGTACTTC. Its protein is CASSLGRFEQYF.

The chain couples TRBV7-8 to TRBJ2-1; D is undetermined. Deletions cut 2 bases from V and 9 bases from J, with 8 bases between. There are 12 residues in the CDR3. Germline-derived CDR1 and CDR2 are SGHVS and FQNEAQ. In nucleotides, the CDR3 is TGTGCCAGCAGCTTAATAAGGAGTGAGCAGTTCTTC. Protein product: CASSLIRSEQFF.

The V gene is TRBV7-2, the J gene TRBJ1-1; weak D call: TRBD1 (6 bases). The CDR3 has 15 residues. V was trimmed by 2 bases and J by 0 bases, leaving 10 bases between them. Germline V CDR1 and CDR2: SGHTA, FQGNSA. The CDR3 loop is CASSLPRGLNTEAFF. The CDR3 DNA reads as TGTGCCAGCAGCTTACCCAGGGGTCTGAACACTGAAGCTTTCTTT.

CDR3 sequence (DNA): TGTGCCAGTAGTTCGGGACTAGCGGGGGACACAGATACGCAGTATTTT. This codes for CASSSGLAGDTDTQYF. The V and J genes are TRBV19 and TRBJ2-3; 14 nucleotides agree with TRBD2. J was trimmed by 2 bases and V by 5 bases; bases with no gene match: 3. The CDR3 is 16 amino acids. The germline gives CDR1 LNHDA, CDR2 SQIVND (reference sequence). Supplemented by reference TRBV19 and TRBJ2-3, the full variable domain reads DGGITQSPKYLFRKEGQNVTLSCEQNLNHDAMYWYRQDPGQGLRLIYYSQIVNDFQKGDIAEGYSVSREKKESFPLTVTSAQKNPTAFYLCASSSGLAGDTDTQYFGPGTRLTVL.

This rearrangement joins TRBV6-6 to TRBJ1-5; D is unclear. The CDR3 has 12 residues. The V gene's germline CDR1 is MNHNY and CDR2 SVGAGI (reference sequence). V dropped 4 bases and J dropped 8 bases, with 9 bases sitting between them. DNA for the CDR3: TGTGCCAGCAGTTCCCCTCAGGAGCCCCAGCATTTT. Its protein is CASSSPQEPQHF.